The present TCR beta chain was sequenced within a study of cytomegalovirus exposure and HLA in healthy donors (dated by TCRdb to 2017 to 2019). Concerning the study at large: An earlier analysis of several hundred of the donors reported approximately 300 Gb of sequence data and 117 million unique TCR beta sequences obtained from 150 million to 200 million T cells. The number of typed donors differed by locus: 629-630 for A, B, C, DRB1 and DQB1; roughly 510 for DQA1; about 600 for DPA1; and some 450 for DPB1. In a later analysis, previously published TCR beta repertoires from several hundred donors were re-analyzed and high-resolution HLA genotyping was added so that TCR occurrence patterns could be studied. Donor age, sex, ethnicity and CMV serostatus were compiled together with the repertoire data. An early release that covered roughly 600 HLA-typed donors contained approximately 290 gigabases of sequencing data and tens of millions of unique TCR sequences. HLA typing covered class I and class II loci at four-digit resolution. Among around 400 genotyped donors of the cohort, an average of about 220,000 unique TCR beta nucleotide sequences was sequenced per donor, of which roughly 17% were non-productive. The study used immunosequencing to profile the T cell repertoires of approximately 690 subjects and linked those repertoires to cytomegalovirus serostatus. A separate validation cohort of 90 to 150 different subjects was used in addition to the roughly 670-subject first cohort. A later genetic analysis used genome-wide SNP genotypes for about 60% of the roughly 670 donors, treating that subset as a discovery cohort. All discovery cohort repertoires had been generated on a single sequencing platform. Among the roughly 380 genotyped donors, roughly 80% belonged to the genetic ancestry cluster associated with self-reported Caucasian donors. Because of strong linkage in the cohort, roughly five DR-DQ haplotypes were treated as single units for association and clustering. The study aimed to test whether cataloging public T cell receptors could reveal signatures of past pathogen exposure. To decide whether each TCR beta V gene segment behaved as functional or pseudogenic, an earlier analysis of approximately 600 of the donors relied on high-throughput TCR beta sequencing. To predict cytomegalovirus infection status, the study combined high-throughput TCR immunosequencing, statistical association of individual TCRs with disease status, and machine learning. The later analysis used no new phenotypic data to find candidate immune exposures, relying instead on TCR beta sequences and their occurrence across donors.

Paper-wide results and their limitations: The classifier was reported to diagnose cytomegalovirus status with high specificity and sensitivity in both the original cohort and the validation cohort. Because counts were too low, about 18 rarely observed V segments, including chromosome 9 orphons, were excluded from the earlier analysis of about 500 of the donors. A further reported finding was that TCR beta sequences accurately predicted the HLA-A and HLA-B alleles for most subjects in the first cohort. Strong co-occurrence of HLA alleles, especially DR and DQ, made assigning TCR associations to individual alleles difficult. The cohort was sequenced for TCR beta chains only, and without alpha or paired-chain data the features that could be detected were limited. The authors suggested that the approach could potentially be generalized to other disease states and immunological phenotypes. Correlated functional status among segregating V segments might reflect linkage disequilibrium, but an unknown experimental factor could not be ruled out. Presence/absence analyses assumed roughly uniform sequencing depth across donors, an assumption that may not hold. Broadly in line with IMGT annotations, most TCR beta V segments showed up in productive rearrangements about 90% or about 30% of the time in an earlier analysis of 450 to 750 of the donors. Most TCR sequences were seen in very few donors, while some public TCRs were found in many individuals. A later analysis found that most CMV-associated TCR beta chains appeared HLA-restricted, with HLA associations seemingly driven largely by CMV exposure. In a later genetic analysis, fewer N-insertions in productive TCRs were reported among donors in an Asian-associated ancestry cluster than the roughly 710-donor mean. In a later analysis, more than 15,000 TCR beta sequences were associated with specific HLA alleles at a false discovery rate of 0.05. A later analysis reported that several top co-occurrence clusters appeared linked to parvovirus B19, influenza, CMV and Epstein-Barr virus. In a later analysis, HLA-associated TCR beta chains were found to be more clonally expanded and to have lower generation probabilities than equally common non-associated chains. In vitro tests confirmed that a few of the cytomegalovirus-associated TCR beta chains recognize cytomegalovirus antigens. According to a later analysis, TCR association rates differed among HLA loci, with DRB1 alleles showing the most associated TCRs and HLA-C alleles showing the fewest. A cluster of highly shared sequence variants was judged likely to represent a technical artifact of the sequencing pipeline. The only immune exposure information available for the cohort was CMV serostatus. Because HLA typing was missing for some donors at each locus, association tests included only the typed subset. In a later genetic analysis, a missense DCLRE1C variant was associated with V-gene and J-gene trimming of TCR beta chains, and the association was replicated in an independent cohort. In the study, 150 to 200 TCR beta chains were listed as associated with cytomegalovirus.

Turning to this clone: Its target antigen remains unknown. No much larger clone exists at a distance of one base, and base qualities are not known.

The cohort consisted of more than 650 healthy bone marrow donors. Cohort members were all nominally healthy when sampled, although unrecorded immune exposures were likely present. The donor was CMV seropositive and was included in the group of some 290 seropositive cohort members. A peripheral blood sample was collected from each donor, and TCR beta sequencing was performed on peripheral blood mononuclear cells. The Qiagen DNeasy Blood Extraction Kit was used to extract genomic DNA from the blood cell samples. Library method: the immunoSEQ multiplex PCR assay. The multiplex PCR relied on a mix of 60 forward primers for TCR Vbeta segments and 13 reverse primers for TCR Jbeta segments. A multiplex PCR assay on genomic DNA amplified the CDR3 region of rearranged TCR beta genes. On the Illumina HiSeq System, the amplified TCR beta libraries were sequenced as 87-base-pair reads. As for the authors' bioinformatics: Across the 500 to 750 repertoires, a later analysis counted tens of millions of unique TCR beta chains, roughly 11 million of which were shared by at least two donors. Raw reads were error-corrected and collapsed into unique sequences by a nearest-neighbor algorithm in which closely related sequences were merged to remove PCR and sequencing errors. CDR3 sequences were aligned to IMGT reference sequences to assign V, D and J gene segments. For a sequence to be retained, a match of at least six nucleotides to both a V gene segment and a J gene segment was required. A rearrangement counted as productive if the CDR3 had no stop codons and remained in frame with V and J, and every other rearrangement counted as non-productive. CDR3 was defined by IMGT convention, running from the second conserved V-encoded cysteine to the conserved J-encoded phenylalanine. The earlier analysis of 587 of the donors excluded any sequence lacking an unambiguous match to a single V gene segment. An earlier analysis of a few hundred of the donors called V segments functional above 56.7% productive rearrangements and segregating when the between-donor standard deviation exceeded 5%. To diagnose cytomegalovirus status from the catalog of TCR beta chain sequences, a statistical classification framework was built. V and J gene assignment, in a later analysis, came from comparing TCR nucleotide sequences with IMGT/GENE-DB human TR gene sequences. The TCRdist pipeline was used in a later analysis to assign CDR3 sequences and most-parsimonious VDJ recombination scenarios. In a later analysis, each TCR beta chain was defined by its CDR3 amino acid sequence together with its V-gene family, and reads lacking a unique V-gene family were excluded. To address suspected cross-contamination and a sequencing artifact, a later analysis removed roughly 580 highly shared, low-generation-probability nucleotide sequences. For each public chain, a later analysis derived a clonal expansion index from normalized ranks of inferred template counts within each repertoire. In a later analysis, generation probabilities were computed with a VDJ recombination model fitted to out-of-frame rearrangements, and the resulting probabilities were checked against IGoR. A later analysis scored TCR-TCR, TCR-HLA and TCR-CMV co-occurrence with hypergeometric tests, applying a repertoire-size bias correction to TCR pairs. In a later analysis, false discovery rates were estimated by permuting HLA or CMV assignments 20 times. In a later analysis, co-occurring TCRs were grouped with DBSCAN, and TCRdist sequence similarity was added when clustering was performed within HLA-allele-positive subsets. Repertoires with fewer than 30,000 or more than 120,000 public chains were left out of co-occurrence clustering, as were about 5 repertoires with anomalous nucleotide sharing. Entries here come from immuneACCESS through TCRdb and include only in-frame sequences with V and J called. Some clones fail to appear in such tables; in the studies checked, an unresolved V gene covers under half of the shortfall, and the cause of the remainder is unknown. V and J calls and clone size are copied from that table; D and trimming were computed from the DNA. The sample records 190,000 or so clones, about 80% of which are singletons. Of the sample, 10% falls within the top ten clones.

Material for sequencing was PBMCs. The clonotype originates from a woman aged 50 to 60 in good health and CMV-seropositive.

The DNA reads as follows: TGTGCCAGTAGTATCGACATGGTGACAGGGGCCCAAGGGTATGGCTACACCTTC. Translated, this is CASSIDMVTGAQGYGYTF. The sequence joins TRBV19 to TRBJ1-2; 8 bases in the middle match TRBD1. At the junction V is shortened by 3 bases and J by 5 bases; bases outside the gene matches: 17. In the germline V gene (reference sequence), CDR1 corresponds to LNHDA and CDR2 to SQIVND. Measured from the cysteine to the phenylalanine, the CDR3 is 18 residues long. Of all the DNA, just the CDR3 is kept, 54 bases in frame from base 1.